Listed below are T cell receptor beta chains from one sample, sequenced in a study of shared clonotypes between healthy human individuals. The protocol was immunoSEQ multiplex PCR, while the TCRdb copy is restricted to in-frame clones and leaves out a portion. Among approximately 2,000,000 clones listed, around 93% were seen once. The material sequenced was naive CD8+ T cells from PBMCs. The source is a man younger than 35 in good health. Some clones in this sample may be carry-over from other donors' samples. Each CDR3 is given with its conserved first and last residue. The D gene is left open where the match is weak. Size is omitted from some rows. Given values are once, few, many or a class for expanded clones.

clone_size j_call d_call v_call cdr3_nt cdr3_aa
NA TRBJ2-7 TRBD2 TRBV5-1 TGCGCCAGCAGCTTGGAGACTAGCGGGTCGTTCGAGCAGTACTTC CASSLETSGSFEQYF
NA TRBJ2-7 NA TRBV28 TGTGCCAGCACTCAAATCCCCAGGGGAGGGTACGAGCAGTACTTC CASTQIPRGGYEQYF
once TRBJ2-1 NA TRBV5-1 TGCGCCAGCAGCCCCCGCCCGGGCAATGAGCAGTTCTTC CASSPRPGNEQFF
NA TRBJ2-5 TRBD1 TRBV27 TGTGCCAGCAGTTCGACCCAAGGACAGGGCGAAGAGACCCAGTACTTC CASSSTQGQGEETQYF
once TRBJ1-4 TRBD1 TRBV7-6 TGTGCCAGCAGCTACCGGGACAGTCGTGAAAAACTGTTTTTT CASSYRDSREKLFF
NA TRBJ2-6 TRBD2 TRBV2 TGTGCCAGCAGTGACGGGGGGGCTGGGGCCAACGTCCTGACTTTC CASSDGGAGANVLTF
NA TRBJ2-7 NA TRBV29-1 TGCAGCGTTACGTCTAGCTCCTACGAGCAGTACTTC CSVTSSSYEQYF
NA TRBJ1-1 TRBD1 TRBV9 TGTGCCAGCAGCGTAAACCCAACGCCAGGAGACAGGGAGGGGTTTCAGACTGAAGCTTTCTTT CASSVNPTPGDREGFQTEAFF
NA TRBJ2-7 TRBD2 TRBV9 TGTGCCAGCAGCGTGGGACTAGCAAATTACGAGCAGTACTTC CASSVGLANYEQYF
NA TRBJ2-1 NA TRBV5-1 TGCGCCAGCAGCGCAATGCTTTCTAACGGCGATGAGCAGTTCTTC CASSAMLSNGDEQFF
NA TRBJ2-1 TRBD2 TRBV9 TGTGCCAGCAGCGTGGGACTAGCGGGAGGGCCCGGGTTTGTGAATGAGCAGTTCTTC CASSVGLAGGPGFVNEQFF
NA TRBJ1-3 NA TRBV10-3 TGTGCCATCAGTGAGTGGACAATAGGGTCTGGAAACACCATATATTTT CAISEWTIGSGNTIYF
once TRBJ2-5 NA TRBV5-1 TGCGCCAGCAGCTTGTTGGGGGGGACAGTGGAGGTCGGAGAGACCCAGTACTTC CASSLLGGTVEVGETQYF
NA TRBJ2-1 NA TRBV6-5 TGTGCCAGCAGTTACGAGAGGGCGGGATTGGGTGAGCAGTTCTTC CASSYERAGLGEQFF
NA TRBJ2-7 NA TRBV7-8 TGTGCCAGCAGCTTAGGTCCCCAGGTGGGAGCCTACGAGCAGTACTTC CASSLGPQVGAYEQYF
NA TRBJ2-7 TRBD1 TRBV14 TGTGCCAGCAGCCAAACCAGGGGGCCCTCCTACGAGCAGTACTTC CASSQTRGPSYEQYF
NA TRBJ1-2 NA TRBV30 TGTGCCTGGGGGTCAGGGCCTTATGGCTACACCTTC CAWGSGPYGYTF
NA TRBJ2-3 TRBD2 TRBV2 TGTGCCAGCAGTGAACCTGGACTAGCCGAGGATACGCAGTATTTT CASSEPGLAEDTQYF
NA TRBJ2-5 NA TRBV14 TGTGCCAGCAGCCCCACAACCCGACTAGTAAGAGGGGAGACCCAGTACTTC CASSPTTRLVRGETQYF
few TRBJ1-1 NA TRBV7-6 TGTGCCAGCAGATACAGGATGAACACTGAAGCTTTCTTT CASRYRMNTEAFF
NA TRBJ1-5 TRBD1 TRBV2 TGTGCCAGCATTGGGACAGAAAATCAGCCCCAGCATTTT CASIGTENQPQHF
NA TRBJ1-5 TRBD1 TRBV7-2 TGTGCCAGCAGCTTAGCAGGGACAGGGGACAATCAGCCCCAGCATTTT CASSLAGTGDNQPQHF
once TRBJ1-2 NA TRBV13 TGTGCCAGCAGCTTAGGACGGTTCTATGGCTACACCTTC CASSLGRFYGYTF
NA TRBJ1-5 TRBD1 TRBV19 TGTGCCAGTAGTTTCGCAGGGGGAATAAATCAGCCCCAGCATTTT CASSFAGGINQPQHF
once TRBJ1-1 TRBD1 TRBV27 TGTGCCAGCAGTCCCCGGGACAGGGGATCCACTGAAGCTTTCTTT CASSPRDRGSTEAFF
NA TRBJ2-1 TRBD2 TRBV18 TGTGCCAGCTCACCAGAGGCGGGGGACTACAATGAGCAGTTCTTC CASSPEAGDYNEQFF
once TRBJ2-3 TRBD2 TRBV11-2 TGTGCCAGCAGCTTAGTCCTAGCGGATTACACAGATACGCAGTATTTT CASSLVLADYTDTQYF
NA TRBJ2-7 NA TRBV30 TGTGCCTGGAGCTTCGCGGCAGGGGGGATTAAGAACTTC CAWSFAAGGIKNF
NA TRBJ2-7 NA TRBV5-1 TGCGCCAGCAGCTTCACCGGGGGTGGTTACGAGCAGTACTTC CASSFTGGGYEQYF
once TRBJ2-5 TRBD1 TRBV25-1 TGTGCCAGCAGTGACGACAGGGACAACAGGACCCAGTACTTC CASSDDRDNRTQYF
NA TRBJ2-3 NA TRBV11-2 TGTGCCAGCAGCATCCCGGGGATCACAGATACGCAGTATTTT CASSIPGITDTQYF
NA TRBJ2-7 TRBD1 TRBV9 TGTGCCAGCAGCGTAGAATCGGGACAGCCCTACGAGCAGTACTTC CASSVESGQPYEQYF